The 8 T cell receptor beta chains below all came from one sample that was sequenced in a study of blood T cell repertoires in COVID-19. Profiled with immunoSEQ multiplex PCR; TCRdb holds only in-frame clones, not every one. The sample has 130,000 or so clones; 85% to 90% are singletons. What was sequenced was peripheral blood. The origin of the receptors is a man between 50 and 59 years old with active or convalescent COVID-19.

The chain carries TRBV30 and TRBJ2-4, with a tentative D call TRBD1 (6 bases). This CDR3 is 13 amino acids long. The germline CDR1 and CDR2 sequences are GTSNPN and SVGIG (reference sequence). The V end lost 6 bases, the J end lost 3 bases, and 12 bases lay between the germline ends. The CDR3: CACRGWDKNIQYF. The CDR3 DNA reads TGTGCCTGCAGGGGATGGGACAAAAACATTCAGTACTTC.

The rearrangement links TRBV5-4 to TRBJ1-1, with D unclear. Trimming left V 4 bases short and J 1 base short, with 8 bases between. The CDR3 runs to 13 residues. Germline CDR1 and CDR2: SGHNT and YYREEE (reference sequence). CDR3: CASSTAGNTEAFF. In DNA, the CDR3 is TGTGCCAGCAGCACAGCCGGGAACACTGAAGCTTTCTTT.

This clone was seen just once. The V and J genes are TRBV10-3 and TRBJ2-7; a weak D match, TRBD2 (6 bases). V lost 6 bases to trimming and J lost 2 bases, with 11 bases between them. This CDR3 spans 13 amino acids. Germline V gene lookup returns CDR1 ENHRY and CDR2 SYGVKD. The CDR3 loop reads CAIRGTPTYEQYF. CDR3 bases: TGTGCCATCAGGGGGACTCCAACCTACGAGCAGTACTTC.

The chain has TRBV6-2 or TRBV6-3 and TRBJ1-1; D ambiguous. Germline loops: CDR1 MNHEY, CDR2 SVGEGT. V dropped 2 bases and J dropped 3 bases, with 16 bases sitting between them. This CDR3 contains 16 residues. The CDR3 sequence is CASSYDVSRGYTEAFF. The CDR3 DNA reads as TGTGCCAGCAGTTACGATGTATCTCGGGGATACACTGAAGCTTTCTTT.

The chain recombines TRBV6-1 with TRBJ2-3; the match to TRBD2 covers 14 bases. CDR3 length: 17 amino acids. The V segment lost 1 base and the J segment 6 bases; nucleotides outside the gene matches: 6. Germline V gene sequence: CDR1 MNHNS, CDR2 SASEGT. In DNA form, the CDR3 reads TGTGCCAGCAGTGAAGTCAGCGGACTAGCGGGAGGCGATACGCAGTATTTT. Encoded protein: CASSEVSGLAGGDTQYF.

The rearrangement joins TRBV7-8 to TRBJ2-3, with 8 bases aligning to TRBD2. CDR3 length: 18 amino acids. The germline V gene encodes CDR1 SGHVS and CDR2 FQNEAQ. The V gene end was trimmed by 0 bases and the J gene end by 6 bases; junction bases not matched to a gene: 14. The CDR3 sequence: CASSLARFPGTSFDTQYF. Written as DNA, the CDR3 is TGTGCCAGCAGCTTAGCAAGGTTCCCAGGGACTAGTTTCGATACGCAGTATTTT.

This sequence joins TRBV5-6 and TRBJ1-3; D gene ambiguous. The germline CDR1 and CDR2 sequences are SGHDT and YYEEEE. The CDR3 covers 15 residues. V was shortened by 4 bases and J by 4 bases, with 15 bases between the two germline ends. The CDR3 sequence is CASSPTGVGGNTIYF. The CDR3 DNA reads TGTGCCAGCAGCCCTACCGGGGTCGGCGGAAACACCATATATTTT.

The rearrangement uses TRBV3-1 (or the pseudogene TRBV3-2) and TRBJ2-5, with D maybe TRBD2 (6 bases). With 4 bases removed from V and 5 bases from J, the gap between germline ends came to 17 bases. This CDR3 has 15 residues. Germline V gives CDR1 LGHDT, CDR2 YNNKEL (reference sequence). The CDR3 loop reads CASSPTTSRWETQYF. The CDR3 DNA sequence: TGTGCCAGCAGCCCAACGACTAGTCGTTGGGAGACCCAGTACTTC.